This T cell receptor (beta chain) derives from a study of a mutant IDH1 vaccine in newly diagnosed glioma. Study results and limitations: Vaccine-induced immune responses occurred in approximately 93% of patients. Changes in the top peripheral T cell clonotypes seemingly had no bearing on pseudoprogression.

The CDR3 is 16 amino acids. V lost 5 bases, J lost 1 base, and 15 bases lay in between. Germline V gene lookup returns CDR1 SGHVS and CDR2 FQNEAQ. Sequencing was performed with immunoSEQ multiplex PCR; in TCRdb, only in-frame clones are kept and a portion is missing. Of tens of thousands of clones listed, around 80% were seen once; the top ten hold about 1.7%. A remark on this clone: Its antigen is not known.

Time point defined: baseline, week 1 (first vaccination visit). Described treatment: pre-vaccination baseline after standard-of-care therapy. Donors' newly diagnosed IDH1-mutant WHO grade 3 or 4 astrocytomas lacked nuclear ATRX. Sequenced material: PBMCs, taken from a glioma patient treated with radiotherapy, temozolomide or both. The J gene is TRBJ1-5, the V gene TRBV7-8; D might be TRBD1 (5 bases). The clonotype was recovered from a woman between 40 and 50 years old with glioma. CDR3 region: CASSPIGGGSNQPQHF. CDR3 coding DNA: TGTGCCAGCAGCCCCATTGGCGGGGGGAGCAATCAGCCCCAGCATTTT.